A single sample gave rise to the 6 T cell receptor beta chains below, sequenced in a study of T-cell memory formation after mild COVID-19. TCRdb re-called the 5' RACE reads with MiXCR, one entry per CDR3 protein. The table includes 150,000 to 200,000 distinct CDR3 sequences, roughly 31% detected once. Material for sequencing was PBMCs or a T cell subset sorted from them (not recorded which). Every receptor here comes from an adult woman who had mild COVID-19 (a few samples of this study predate the infection). Cell type and time point are not known.

This chain joins TRBV5-1 and TRBJ2-7; 9 bases match TRBD2. The length of the CDR3 is 16 residues. The J segment lost 0 bases and the V segment lost 4 bases, leaving 8 bases of the junction unmatched. Per germline, CDR1 SGHRS and CDR2 YFSETQ. The CDR3 sequence is CASSPVSGGSSYEQYF. The CDR3 region has the DNA TGCGCCAGCAGCCCTGTAAGCGGGGGGAGCTCCTACGAGCAGTACTTC.

The chain uses TRBV29-1 and TRBJ2-5; 7 nucleotides line up with TRBD1. The CDR3 is 13 amino acids. The germline V gene encodes CDR1 SQVTM and CDR2 ANQGSEA. The ends lost 6 bases at V and 5 bases at J; junction bases unmatched: 9. The CDR3 here is CSVAGGHGETQYF. CDR3 DNA: TGCAGCGTGGCAGGGGGACATGGGGAGACCCAGTACTTC.

This clonotype has only a few counts. The chain uses TRBV20-1 and TRBJ1-1, with D unresolved. The V end was cut by 4 bases, the J end by 1 base, with 7 bases between. This CDR3 is 12 amino acids long. CDR1 and CDR2 (germline): DFQATT, SNEGSKA (reference sequence). CDR3 in DNA: TGCAGTGCTATTTCCCCGAACACTGAAGCTTTCTTT. This codes for CSAISPNTEAFF.

This chain uses TRBV5-1 with TRBJ1-5, with D tentatively TRBD1 (5 bases). The germline V gene has CDR1 SGHRS and CDR2 YFSETQ. Trimming removed 4 bases at V and 6 bases at J, with 20 bases between. CDR3 length equals 16 residues. The CDR3 bases are TGCGCCAGCAGCCCCTCGGGAGGGGCAGCGGGTCAGCCCCAGCATTTT. This codes for CASSPSGGAAGQPQHF.

The chain combines TRBV29-1 with TRBJ2-1; D could derive from TRBD1 or TRBD2 (6 bases each). Germline assignment: CDR1 SQVTM and CDR2 ANQGSEA. The CDR3 covers 15 residues. V was cut by 0 bases and J by 2 bases, with 11 bases left in between. The CDR3 loop reads CSVEDLGGTYNEQFF. In DNA form, the CDR3 reads TGCAGCGTTGAAGATCTGGGGGGCACCTACAATGAGCAGTTCTTC.

This clonotype was observed a handful of times. The chain employs TRBV7-2 and TRBJ2-5; TRBD2 matches at 11 bases. Germline loops: CDR1 SGHTA, CDR2 FQGNSA. The CDR3 runs to 16 residues. After removal of 7 bases from V and 1 base from J, the junction contained 8 bases not matched to a gene. This CDR3 reads CASTGRTSGFQETQYF. CDR3 DNA: TGTGCCAGCACCGGCCGGACTAGCGGGTTCCAAGAGACCCAGTACTTC.